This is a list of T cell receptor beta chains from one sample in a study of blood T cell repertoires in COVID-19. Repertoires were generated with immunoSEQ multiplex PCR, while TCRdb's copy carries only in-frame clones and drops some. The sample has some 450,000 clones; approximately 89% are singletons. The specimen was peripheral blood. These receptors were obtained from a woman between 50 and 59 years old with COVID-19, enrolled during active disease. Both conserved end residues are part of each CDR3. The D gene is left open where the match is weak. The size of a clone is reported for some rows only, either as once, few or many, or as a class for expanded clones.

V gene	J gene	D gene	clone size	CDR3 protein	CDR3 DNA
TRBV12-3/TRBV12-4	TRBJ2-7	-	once	CASSWTAGSEQYF	TGTGCCAGCAGTTGGACAGCCGGGTCCGAGCAGTACTTC
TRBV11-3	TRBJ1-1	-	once	CASSWRPGSEAFF	TGTGCCAGCAGCTGGCGCCCGGGGTCTGAAGCTTTCTTT
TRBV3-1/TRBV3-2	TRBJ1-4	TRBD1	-	CASSQETGVSEKLFF	TGTGCCAGCAGCCAAGAGACAGGGGTTTCCGAAAAACTGTTTTTT
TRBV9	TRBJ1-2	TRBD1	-	CASSAYWTGGYGYTF	TGTGCCAGCAGCGCGTACTGGACAGGGGGGTATGGCTACACCTTC
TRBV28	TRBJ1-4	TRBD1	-	CASSKEGTADGKLFF	TGTGCCAGCTCCAAGGAGGGGACAGCCGACGGAAAACTGTTTTTT
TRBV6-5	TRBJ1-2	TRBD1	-	CASSYLVGQGISGYTF	TGTGCCAGCAGTTACCTAGTGGGACAGGGGATTTCTGGCTACACCTTC
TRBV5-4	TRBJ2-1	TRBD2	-	CASSVPGLVIAHEQFF	TGTGCCAGCAGCGTACCGGGACTAGTAATCGCCCATGAGCAGTTCTTC
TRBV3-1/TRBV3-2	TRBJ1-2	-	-	CASSQAHKIKTAYGYTF	TGTGCCAGCAGCCAAGCCCACAAGATTAAGACAGCTTATGGCTACACCTTC
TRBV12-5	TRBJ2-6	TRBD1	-	CASGLDRGQANVLTF	TGTGCTAGTGGCCTCGACAGGGGTCAGGCCAACGTCCTGACTTTC
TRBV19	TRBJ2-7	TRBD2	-	CASSLAGGRDEQYF	TGTGCCAGTAGCTTAGCGGGGGGGCGAGACGAGCAGTACTTC
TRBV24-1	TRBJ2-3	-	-	CATSDPRTRSGTDTQYF	TGTGCCACCAGTGATCCTAGGACTCGATCAGGCACAGATACGCAGTATTTT
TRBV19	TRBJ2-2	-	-	CASSSQGSGELFF	TGTGCCAGTAGTTCCCAGGGGTCCGGGGAGCTGTTTTTT
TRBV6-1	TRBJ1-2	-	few	CASSDPQGWDGYTF	TGTGCCAGCAGTGACCCACAGGGTTGGGACGGCTACACCTTC
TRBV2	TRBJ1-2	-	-	CASSEDRAYGYTF	TGTGCCAGCAGTGAAGACAGGGCCTATGGCTACACCTTC
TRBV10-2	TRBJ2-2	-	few	CASLDGLVGTGELFF	TGCGCCAGCCTCGATGGCCTAGTAGGCACCGGGGAGCTGTTTTTT
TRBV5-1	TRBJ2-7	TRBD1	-	CASSNGQGYTYEQYF	TGCGCCAGCAGCAATGGACAGGGATACACCTACGAGCAGTACTTC
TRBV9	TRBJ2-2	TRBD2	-	CASSVFSGGVTGELFF	TGTGCCAGCAGCGTTTTCAGCGGGGGGGTTACAGGGGAGCTGTTTTTT
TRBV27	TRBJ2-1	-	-	CASWESYNEQFF	TGTGCCAGCTGGGAGTCGTACAATGAGCAGTTCTTC
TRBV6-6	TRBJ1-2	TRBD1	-	CASSGDRGLYNYGYTF	TGTGCCAGCAGTGGGGACAGGGGGCTTTATAACTATGGCTACACCTTC
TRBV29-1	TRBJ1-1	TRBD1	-	CSVGPGTGEGMGPEAFF	TGCAGCGTCGGTCCCGGGACAGGGGAAGGTATGGGCCCTGAAGCTTTCTTT
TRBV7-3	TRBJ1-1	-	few	CASSLGQYTEAFF	TGTGCCAGCAGCTTAGGACAGTACACTGAAGCTTTCTTT
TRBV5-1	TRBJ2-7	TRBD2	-	CASSISLSGGPALEYF	TGCGCCAGCAGCATCTCTCTTTCGGGGGGGCCCGCCCTCGAGTACTTC
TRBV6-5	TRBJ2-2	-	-	CASARLSNTGELFF	TGTGCCAGCGCGAGACTCTCGAACACCGGGGAGCTGTTTTTT
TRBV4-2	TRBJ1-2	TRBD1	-	CASSSPDRVRFGGYTF	TGTGCCAGCAGCTCTCCCGACAGGGTGAGATTCGGTGGCTACACCTTC